Listed here are 18 T cell receptor beta chains from one sample, sequenced in a study of T cells in Graves' hyperthyroidism and ophthalmopathy. RNA transcripts gave rise to amplified TCR beta CDR3 regions. When the TCR CDR3 underwent first-round RT-PCR, the HTBI primer set was used. MiXCR, run by TCRdb on the multiplex PCR reads, gives a single entry per CDR3 protein. The repertoire holds about 760,000 distinct CDR3 sequences, with around a third as singletons. The sample taken for sequencing was blood. These receptor sequences come from a woman aged 40 to 50 with Graves' hyperthyroidism.

This chain joins TRBV30 and TRBJ1-1, with a possible D match to TRBD1 (5 bases). The CDR3 length is 11 residues. V gave up 0 bases and J gave up 12 bases, with 11 bases separating them. Germline CDR1 GTSNPN, CDR2 SVGIG (reference sequence). Written as DNA, the CDR3 is TGTGCCTGGAGTGTATCAGGGCTAACTTTCTTT. Amino acid sequence: CAWSVSGLTFF.

This clonotype was counted many times. V usage is TRBV7-2 and J usage is TRBJ2-5; possible D gene TRBD2, 6 bases. Trimming took off 5 bases at V and 8 bases at J, with 24 bases between the two ends. Germline V CDR1 and CDR2: SGHTA, FQGNSA. The CDR3 covers 16 residues. The CDR3 sequence is CASSPSRVATGETQYF. DNA for the CDR3: TGTGCCAGCAGCCCGTCCAGGGTAGCCACGGGAGAAACCCAGTACTTC.

This clonotype was detected a few times. The rearrangement links TRBV3-1 to TRBJ2-5, with D unclear. CDR3 length: 11 residues. Germline values: CDR1 LGHDT, CDR2 YNNKEL (reference sequence). V was shortened by 5 bases and J by 7 bases, with 8 bases between the two germline ends. CDR3 sequence (DNA): TGTGCCAGCAGCACAACTCGGACCCAGTACTTC. Translation gives CASSTTRTQYF.

A note on this clonotype: This may stem from a read error, because a much larger clone lies one nucleotide away. This chain uses TRBV5-1 with TRBJ2-7; D is possibly TRBD1 or TRBD2 (5 bases each). This CDR3 has 14 residues. Germline values: CDR1 SGHRS, CDR2 YFSETQ. Here the CDR3 DNA reads TGCGCCAGCAGCTTCGGGACCCGGACCCTGGGGCAGCACTTC. Amino acid sequence: CASSFGTRTLGQHF.

This clonotype has ten or more counts. V is TRBV20-1 and J is TRBJ2-7; D could derive from TRBD1 or TRBD2 (5 bases each). Germline V gene sequence: CDR1 DFQATT, CDR2 SNEGSKA (reference sequence). V was clipped by 2 bases and J by 0 bases, with 8 bases between them. The CDR3 consists of 13 residues. In DNA form, the CDR3 reads TGCAGTGCTAGACCAGGGAGCTCCTACGAGCAGTACTTC. This encodes CSARPGSSYEQYF.

The J gene is TRBJ1-2, the V gene TRBV29-1; D gene uncertain. The CDR3 loop spans 11 amino acids. In germline, CDR1 is SQVTM, CDR2 ANQGSEA. The CDR3 DNA reads TGCAGTTATGACCTGGGTCGGGGCTACACCTTC. Translating gives CSYDLGRGYTF.

The chain employs TRBV9 and TRBJ2-1; 9 positions match TRBD2. Germline trimming cut 0 bases from V and 6 bases from J; bases unmatched to any gene: 7. The CDR3 is made up of 16 amino acids. Germline lookup yields CDR1 SGDLS and CDR2 YYNGEE. The CDR3 loop reads CASSVVFSGGRNEQFF. The DNA for the CDR3 is TGTGCCAGCAGCGTAGTTTTTAGCGGGGGCCGCAATGAGCAGTTCTTC.

This clonotype came up many times. The rearrangement uses TRBV24-1 and TRBJ1-4; D unresolved. The V end lost 3 bases, the J end lost 3 bases, and 7 bases lay between the germline ends. In germline, CDR1 is KGHDR, CDR2 SFDVKD. The CDR3 spans 14 residues. The CDR3 nucleotides read TGTGCCACCAGTGATCCGAGTTCTAATGAAAAACTGTTTTTT. Amino acids: CATSDPSSNEKLFF.

This clonotype was recorded at least ten times. The chain couples TRBV19 to TRBJ1-5, with 7 nucleotides matching TRBD1. This CDR3 has 15 residues. CDR1 LNHDA and CDR2 SQIVND come from the germline V gene (reference sequence). J gave up 7 bases and V 4 bases, and 10 bases lay outside the gene matches. The CDR3 DNA reads as TGTGCCAGTAGTACGGCGGCAGGGGGTGGGCAGCCCCAGCATTTT. Amino acid sequence: CASSTAAGGGQPQHF.

The rearrangement uses TRBV7-9 and TRBJ1-1; possible D gene TRBD1, 5 bases. Trimming cost V 6 bases and J 7 bases, with 18 bases left between them. The germline V gene encodes CDR1 SEHNR and CDR2 FQNEAQ (reference sequence). There are 14 residues in the CDR3. CDR3 sequence reads: CASRVTGHTDEAFF. CDR3 nucleotides: TGTGCCAGCAGAGTAACAGGACACACAGATGAAGCTTTCTTT.

This clonotype appeared once. This chain joins TRBV3-1 and TRBJ1-5, with a possible D match to TRBD1 (5 bases). This CDR3 contains 15 residues. CDR1 and CDR2 from the germline V gene are LGHDT and YNNKEL (reference sequence). V shed 0 bases and J shed 5 bases, with 11 bases lying between them. The CDR3 region is CASSQDLTADQPQHF. As DNA, the CDR3 is TGTGCCAGCAGCCAAGATCTGACAGCGGATCAGCCCCAGCATTTT.

At least ten counts were recorded for this clonotype. The chain joins TRBV2 to TRBJ1-2; D remains ambiguous. Germline lookup yields CDR1 SNHLY and CDR2 FYNNEI. V shed 3 bases and J shed 8 bases, with 16 bases lying between them. The CDR3 runs 14 residues. CDR3: CASSDTGTYNGYTF. CDR3 in DNA: TGTGCCAGCAGTGATACGGGCACCTACAACGGCTACACCTTC.

V usage is TRBV4-2 and J usage is TRBJ1-6; a possible D gene is TRBD1 (6 bases). The CDR3 length is 14 residues. V was shortened by 0 bases and J by 7 bases, with 7 bases between the two germline ends. Germline V gives CDR1 LGHNA, CDR2 YNFKEQ. CDR3 DNA sequence: TGTGCCAGCAGCCAAGAGGGGGCAAATTCACCCCTCCACTTT. Its translation: CASSQEGANSPLHF.

The chain employs TRBV5-4 and TRBJ2-7, with a weak D call TRBD2 (7 bases). The V end was cut by 5 bases, the J end by 3 bases, with 18 bases between. Germline CDR1 SGHNT, CDR2 YYREEE (reference sequence). This CDR3 is built from 15 residues. The DNA for the CDR3 is TGTGCCAGCAGTCGAGGGGGACTATCAAACTACGAGCAGTACTTC. Translated, it gives CASSRGGLSNYEQYF.

This chain links TRBV6-5 with TRBJ2-5; D is uncertain. Germline V lookup: CDR1 MNHEY, CDR2 SVGAGI. Trimming removed 1 base at V and 2 bases at J, with 5 bases between. The CDR3 runs 13 residues. CDR3 in amino acids: CASSYYAQETQYF. DNA of the CDR3: TGTGCCAGCAGTTACTATGCTCAAGAGACCCAGTACTTC.

V and J are TRBV12-3 or TRBV12-4 and TRBJ2-2; 9 nucleotides match TRBD2. J was trimmed by 6 bases and V by 7 bases; bases with no gene match: 3. The length of the CDR3 is 13 residues. This CDR3 reads CASTLAGPGELFF. For the CDR3, the DNA is TGTGCCAGCACCCTAGCGGGACCCGGGGAGCTGTTTTTT.

The table lists this clonotype with a few counts. A junction boundary mismatches the germline segment, possibly from a read error. The chain has TRBV10-3 and TRBJ1-6; 8 nucleotides match TRBD1. CDR3 length: 16 amino acids. Germline CDR1 ENHRY, CDR2 SYGVKD. The CDR3 loop is CASSYSPQGAGSPLHF. The CDR3 bases are TGTGCCAGCAGTTACTCCCCCCAGGGGGCTGGTTCACCCCTCCACTTT.

This clonotype was observed a few times. The chain's CDR3 is CASSPRQGARGNGNQPQHF. The CDR3 nucleotides are TGTGCCAGCAGTCCTAGACAGGGGGCACGGGGTAATGGCAATCAGCCCCAGCATTTT. The genes are TRBV28 and TRBJ1-5; 10 nucleotides match TRBD1. The germline CDR1 and CDR2 sequences are MDHEN and SYDVKM. After removal of 5 bases from V and 2 bases from J, the junction contained 15 bases not matched to a gene. This CDR3 is 19 amino acids long.